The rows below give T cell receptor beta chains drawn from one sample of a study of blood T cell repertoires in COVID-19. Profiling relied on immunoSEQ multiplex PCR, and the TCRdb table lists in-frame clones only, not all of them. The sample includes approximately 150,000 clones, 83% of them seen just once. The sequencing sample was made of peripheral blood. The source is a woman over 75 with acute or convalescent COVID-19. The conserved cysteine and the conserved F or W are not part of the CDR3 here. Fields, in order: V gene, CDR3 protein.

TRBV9,ASSVAPGSTNEKLF
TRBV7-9,ASSSQGYEQY
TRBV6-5,ASTGFEKLF
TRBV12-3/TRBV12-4,ASSLHRDTEAF
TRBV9,ASSARQGGVTEAF
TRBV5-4,ASSIPGAVYGYT
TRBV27,ASSMYRGQNEQY
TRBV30,AWSVPQGGYSNQPQH
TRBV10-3,AIMGAGGHNEQF
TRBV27,ASLPRLGGEKLF
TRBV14,ASSQVSRGLYEKLF
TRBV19,ASSIADGDNSPLH
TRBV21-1,ASNKPRRSNTLYSPLH
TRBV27,ASSRDSRMNTEAF
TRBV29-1,SVGPSGRANEQF
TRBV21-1,ASSTNPRLAGVHNEQF
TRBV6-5,ATRTGGSYEQY
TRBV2,ASSPSGQGADTQY
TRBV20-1,SASTQGEQDNYGYT
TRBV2,ASSEGLAGTSGYEQY
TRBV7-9,ASSPYLALKTEAF
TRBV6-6,ASSPGTGGKNEQF
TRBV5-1,ASSLALIGSGRSLETQY
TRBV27,ASSFGRGTGVNQPQH
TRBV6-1,ASSEAHSLLSYEQY
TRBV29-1,SVEGLSYEQY
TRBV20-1,SAIGDREQF
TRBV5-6,ASSYRGEAF
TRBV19,ASSIYERGGQETQY
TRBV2,ASSITTGGTEAF
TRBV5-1,ASITGTGSNEQF
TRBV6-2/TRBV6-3,ASSYEGTNYGYT
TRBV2,ASSSREATEAF
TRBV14,ASSKGHYGYT
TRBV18,ASSPMDSGGNTIY
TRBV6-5,ASSYSSGTGLEKLF
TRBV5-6,ASRPGGQSTGELF